These T cell receptor beta chains were read from a single sample in a study of T cells after yellow fever vaccination. Each CDR3 protein is one row after TCRdb ran MiXCR on the 5' RACE reads. The sample carries 500,000 to 550,000 distinct CDR3 sequences, 21% recorded once. The sequencing here drew on PBMCs, taken roughly 20 days after the first yellow fever vaccination. These receptors were obtained from a man between 18 and 35 years old who received the YFV17D yellow fever vaccine. CDR3s include the opening cysteine and the closing phenylalanine or tryptophan. A D gene is named only where the DNA matches it firmly. Only part of the rows carry a size: once, few, many, or a class if the clone is expanded.

d_call,clone_size,j_call,v_call,cdr3_nt,cdr3_aa
.,.,TRBJ2-5,TRBV11-2,TGTGCCAGCAGCTTAGTCCTAGGGCAAGAGACCCAGTACTTC,CASSLVLGQETQYF
TRBD2,.,TRBJ2-1,TRBV4-1,TGCGCCAGCAGCCCCCACGGGATAGCGGGGAATGAGCAGTTCTTC,CASSPHGIAGNEQFF
.,few,TRBJ1-2,TRBV11-2,TGTGCCAGCAGCTTACAACGGCCCTATGGCTACACCTTC,CASSLQRPYGYTF
TRBD2,few,TRBJ2-1,TRBV12-5,TGTGCTAGTGGTTTGGTACCAGGTGGGGGGGGCTACAATGAGCAGTTCTTC,CASGLVPGGGGYNEQFF
.,.,TRBJ2-1,TRBV6-2/TRBV6-3,TGTGCCAGCAGTTACTCGACCCCCCCTGAGCAGTTCTTC,CASSYSTPPEQFF
TRBD2,.,TRBJ2-3,TRBV5-1,TGCGCCAGCAGGAACGAGAAAGTACTAGCGGGGGGTAAAGATACGCAGTATTTT,CASRNEKVLAGGKDTQYF
.,.,TRBJ2-2,TRBV12-3/TRBV12-4,TGTGCCAGCAGTTTTCGTCCCTCTGGGGAGCTGTTTTTT,CASSFRPSGELFF
.,.,TRBJ2-2,TRBV5-4,TGTGCCAGCAGAGACGGGACGGCGGGCGGGGAGCTGTTTTTT,CASRDGTAGGELFF
.,.,TRBJ2-4,TRBV28,TGTGCCAGCACCCTGCGGACGGTAGCCAAAAACATTCAGTACTTC,CASTLRTVAKNIQYF
.,.,TRBJ1-2,TRBV29-1,TGCAGCGTTGATGGGGGCGCCGGCTATGGCTACACCTTC,CSVDGGAGYGYTF
.,many,TRBJ1-6,TRBV12-3/TRBV12-4,TGTGCCAGCAGTTTAACCCTTGTACGGATGGGTTCACCCCTCCACTTT,CASSLTLVRMGSPLHF
.,.,TRBJ2-2,TRBV4-1,TGCGCCAGCACCCCCCTGGACTGGCGGCCGAACACCGGGGAGCTGTTTTTT,CASTPLDWRPNTGELFF
.,.,TRBJ2-3,TRBV18,TGTGCCAGCTCACGACTATCCAGCACAGATACGCAGTATTTT,CASSRLSSTDTQYF
TRBD1,.,TRBJ2-3,TRBV5-6,TGTGCCAGCAGCTCGACAGGGTCCTCTAGCACAGATACGCAGTATTTT,CASSSTGSSSTDTQYF
.,.,TRBJ1-2,TRBV6-1,TGTGCCAGCAGTGAAATTCCGCAGTATGGCTACACCTTC,CASSEIPQYGYTF
.,many,TRBJ2-7,TRBV20-1,TGCAGTGCTAGAGATTCAGTAAGGCCCTACGAGCAGTACTTC,CSARDSVRPYEQYF
.,.,TRBJ1-6,TRBV18,TGTGCCAGCTCACCAGACAGAACTAACTCACCCCTCCACTTT,CASSPDRTNSPLHF
.,few,TRBJ1-5,TRBV6-5,TGTGCCAGCAGGCCTGTCAGGGGTAACCCCCGAACGCCCCAGCATTTT,CASRPVRGNPRTPQHF
.,.,TRBJ2-5,TRBV6-1,TGTGCCAGCAGCACCCAACTGAAGAAGGGGTACCAAGAGACCCAGTACTTC,CASSTQLKKGYQETQYF
TRBD2,many,TRBJ2-7,TRBV7-2,TGTGCCAGCAGCCTAACTAGCGGGGGGGACGAGCAGTACTTC,CASSLTSGGDEQYF
TRBD1,few,TRBJ1-2,TRBV3-1,TGTGCCAGCAGCCAATTCACAGGGGCCTATGGCTACACCTTC,CASSQFTGAYGYTF
.,.,TRBJ2-3,TRBV21-1,TGTGCCAGCAGCAGGTCCTCCGGGACTAGCGGGGGGAATGCGCAGTATTTT,CASSRSSGTSGGNAQYF
TRBD2,few,TRBJ2-5,TRBV5-1,TGTGCCAGCAGTTTATTAGCGGGGGGTGAGACCCAGTACTTC,CASSLLAGGETQYF
TRBD1,few,TRBJ2-5,TRBV7-9,TGTGCCAGCAGCCCGAGGGACAGGAGGCTCCAAGAGACCCAGTACTTC,CASSPRDRRLQETQYF
.,.,TRBJ2-7,TRBV4-3,TGCGCCAGCAGCCAAGGGGGGGCGTACGAGCAGTACTTC,CASSQGGAYEQYF
.,.,TRBJ2-3,TRBV6-2/TRBV6-3,TGTGCCAGCAGTTACGCGACGGGCAGCCACACAGATACGCAGTATTTT,CASSYATGSHTDTQYF
.,.,TRBJ2-1,TRBV14,TGTGCCAGCAGCCAAGACACGAGCTCCTACAATGAGCAGTTCTTC,CASSQDTSSYNEQFF
.,few,TRBJ1-2,TRBV7-2,TGTGCCAGCAGCTTAAGGCCCGGACGGAGCTATGGCTACACCTTC,CASSLRPGRSYGYTF
.,.,TRBJ2-1,TRBV6-1,TGTGCCAGCAGCCGGGGGGACAGCGCCTACAATGAGCAGTTCTTC,CASSRGDSAYNEQFF
.,.,TRBJ1-1,TRBV6-2/TRBV6-3,TGTGCCAGCAGCGCGTTCGGTGGGGCGACTGAAGCTTTCTTT,CASSAFGGATEAFF
.,few,TRBJ1-4,TRBV15,TGTGCCACCAGCAGAGGCAGGGGCGAGGAAAAACTGTTTTTT,CATSRGRGEEKLFF
TRBD1,few,TRBJ1-1,TRBV7-2,TGTGCCAGCAGATCCGGGACAGGGAACACTGAAGCTTTCTTT,CASRSGTGNTEAFF
.,few,TRBJ2-2,TRBV4-3,TGCGCCAGCAGCCAAGTACTAGCCGGGACGGCGAACACCGGGGAGCTGTTTTTT,CASSQVLAGTANTGELFF
TRBD2,.,TRBJ2-3,TRBV20-1,TGCAGTGCCCCGGACGGGCGCGGGGGGCGTACGCAGTATTTT,CSAPDGRGGRTQYF
TRBD1,.,TRBJ2-4,TRBV29-1,TGCAGCGCCACACCCAGGGGGCTTTACGGCAAAAACATTCAGTACTTC,CSATPRGLYGKNIQYF
.,.,TRBJ2-7,TRBV10-3,TGTGCCATCAGCGGGGCAGAGGAGTCCTACGAGCAGTACTTC,CAISGAEESYEQYF
.,many,TRBJ1-1,TRBV12-3/TRBV12-4,TGTGCCAGCAGTTTTCGGGGTGGTAACACTGAAGCTTTCTTT,CASSFRGGNTEAFF
TRBD2,many,TRBJ2-1,TRBV9,TGTGCCAGCAGCGTAGAAGGACTAGCCTACAATGAGCAGTTCTTC,CASSVEGLAYNEQFF
.,.,TRBJ2-5,TRBV7-9,TGTGCCAGCAGCTTACGAACGCGGGGCCAAGAGACCCAGTACTTC,CASSLRTRGQETQYF
.,.,TRBJ2-3,TRBV28,TGTGCCAGCAGTTTATCCATCCCCCCAGGTACGCAGTATTTT,CASSLSIPPGTQYF
.,many,TRBJ1-2,TRBV12-3/TRBV12-4,TGTGCCAGCAATTTCCAGGGAGGCGGCTACACCTTC,CASNFQGGGYTF
.,few,TRBJ2-2,TRBV27,TGTGCCAGCAGTCTCGACAGACCAGCGAACACCGGGGAGCTGTTTTTT,CASSLDRPANTGELFF
.,few,TRBJ2-1,TRBV19,TGTGCCAGTAGTATAGGAGGAGGGTCTTACAATGAGCAGTTCTTC,CASSIGGGSYNEQFF
TRBD2,.,TRBJ2-1,TRBV11-2,TGTGCCAGCAGGGTGCAGCGGGGGGTACTTGAGCAGTTCTTC,CASRVQRGVLEQFF
.,few,TRBJ1-6,TRBV5-1,TGCGCCAGCAGCTTGGCGTTGAGGACAGACAGCTCCTATAATTCACCCCTCCACTTT,CASSLALRTDSSYNSPLHF
.,.,TRBJ2-1,TRBV10-3,TGTGCCATCAGTGAGTCTAGTGCGAGCTCCTACAATGAGCAGTTCTTC,CAISESSASSYNEQFF